This T cell receptor (beta chain) was profiled in a study of Ad26.COV2.S vaccination and SARS-CoV-2 variants. Only in-frame clones appear in the TCRdb table, and some are missing; sequencing was by immunoSEQ multiplex PCR. The table records about 430,000 clones, 80% to 95% of them present only once. Study findings and constraints: Recipients given vaccine exceeded placebo recipients in spike-specific TCR breadth.

Concerning this clone itself: Its antigen is not identified.

Germline lookup yields CDR1 MNHEY and CDR2 SMNVEV (reference sequence). The CDR3 totals 17 residues. Losses at the gene ends were 5 bases for V and 0 bases for J; bases not matched to a gene: 10. Treatment given: roughly 19 received Ad26.COV2.S at low or high dose, single or two shots; several received placebo; per-sample allocation not given. Following the first vaccine or placebo injection, samples were taken on day 63. This material consisted of peripheral blood, taken in a trial of Ad26.COV2.S vaccine versus placebo. The source is a person aged 18-60 years who received the Ad26.COV2.S COVID-19 vaccine or a placebo. The V and J genes are TRBV27 and TRBJ2-3, with 8 bases identical to TRBD2. In nucleotides, the CDR3 is TGTGCCAGCAGTCTCCAAACAGCTAGCGGGAGCACAGATACGCAGTATTTT. Translation: CASSLQTASGSTDTQYF.